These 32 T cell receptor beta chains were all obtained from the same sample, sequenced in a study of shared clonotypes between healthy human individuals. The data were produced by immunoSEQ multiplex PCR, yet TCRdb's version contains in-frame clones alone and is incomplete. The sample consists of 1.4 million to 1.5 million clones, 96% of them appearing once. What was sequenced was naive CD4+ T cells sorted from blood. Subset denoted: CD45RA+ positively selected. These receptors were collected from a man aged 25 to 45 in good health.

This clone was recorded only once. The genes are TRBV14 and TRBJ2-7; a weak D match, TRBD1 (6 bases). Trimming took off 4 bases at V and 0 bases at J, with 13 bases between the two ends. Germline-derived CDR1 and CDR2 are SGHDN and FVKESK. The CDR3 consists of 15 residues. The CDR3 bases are TGTGCCAGCAGCCCCCCGACAGGATTCTCCTACGAGCAGTACTTC. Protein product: CASSPPTGFSYEQYF.

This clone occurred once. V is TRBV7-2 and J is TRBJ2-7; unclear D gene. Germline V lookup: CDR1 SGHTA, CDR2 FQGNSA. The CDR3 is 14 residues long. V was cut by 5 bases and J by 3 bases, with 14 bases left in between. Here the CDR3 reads CASSTSPEHYEQYF. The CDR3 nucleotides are TGTGCCAGCAGCACCTCACCGGAGCACTACGAGCAGTACTTC.

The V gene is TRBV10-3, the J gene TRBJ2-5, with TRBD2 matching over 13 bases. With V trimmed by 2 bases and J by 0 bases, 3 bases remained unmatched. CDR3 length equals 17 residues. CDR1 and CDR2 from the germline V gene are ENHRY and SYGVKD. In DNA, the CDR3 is TGTGCCATCAGTGAGCCCGGACTAGCGGGAGACCAAGAGACCCAGTACTTC. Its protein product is CAISEPGLAGDQETQYF.

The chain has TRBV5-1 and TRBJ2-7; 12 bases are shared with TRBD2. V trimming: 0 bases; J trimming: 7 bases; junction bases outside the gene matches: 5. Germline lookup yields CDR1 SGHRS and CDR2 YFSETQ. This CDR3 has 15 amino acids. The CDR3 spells CASSLGLAGVEEQYF. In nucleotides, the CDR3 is TGCGCCAGCAGCTTGGGACTAGCGGGAGTTGAGGAGCAGTACTTC.

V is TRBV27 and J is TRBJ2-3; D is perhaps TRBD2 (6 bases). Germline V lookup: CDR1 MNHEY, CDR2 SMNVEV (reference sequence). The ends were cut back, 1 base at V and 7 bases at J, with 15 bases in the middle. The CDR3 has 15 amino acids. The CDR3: CASSLLGTQRNTQYF. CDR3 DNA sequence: TGTGCCAGCAGTTTATTGGGGACTCAAAGGAATACGCAGTATTTT.

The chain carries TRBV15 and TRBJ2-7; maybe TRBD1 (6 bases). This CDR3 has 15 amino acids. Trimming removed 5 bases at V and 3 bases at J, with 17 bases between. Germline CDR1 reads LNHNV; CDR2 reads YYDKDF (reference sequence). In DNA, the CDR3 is TGTGCCACCAGCCGAGGCCCCAGGGGCCTCTACGAGCAGTACTTC. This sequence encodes CATSRGPRGLYEQYF.

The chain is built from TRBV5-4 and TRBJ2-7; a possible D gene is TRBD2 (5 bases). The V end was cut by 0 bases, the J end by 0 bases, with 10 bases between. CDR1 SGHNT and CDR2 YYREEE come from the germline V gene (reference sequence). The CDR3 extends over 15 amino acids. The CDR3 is CASSLAAGSSYEQYF. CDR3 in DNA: TGTGCCAGCAGCTTGGCGGCTGGGAGCTCCTACGAGCAGTACTTC.

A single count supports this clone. CDR3 residues: CASSLAAGDAYEQFF. The DNA for the CDR3 is TGTGCCAGCAGCTTAGCGGCGGGAGATGCCTATGAGCAGTTCTTC. The J gene is TRBJ2-1, the V gene TRBV7-6; TRBD2 aligns across 7 bases. Germline V gives CDR1 SGHVS, CDR2 FNYEAQ. Trimming at V came to 0 bases and at J to 8 bases, leaving 7 bases not matched to a gene. This CDR3 contains 15 residues.

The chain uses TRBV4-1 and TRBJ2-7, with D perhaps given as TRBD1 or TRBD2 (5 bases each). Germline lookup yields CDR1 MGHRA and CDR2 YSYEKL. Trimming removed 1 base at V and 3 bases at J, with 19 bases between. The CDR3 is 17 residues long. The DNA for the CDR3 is TGCGCCAGCAGCCAAGGGGGGTTAGTGGGGCAGATCTACGAGCAGTACTTC. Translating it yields CASSQGGLVGQIYEQYF.

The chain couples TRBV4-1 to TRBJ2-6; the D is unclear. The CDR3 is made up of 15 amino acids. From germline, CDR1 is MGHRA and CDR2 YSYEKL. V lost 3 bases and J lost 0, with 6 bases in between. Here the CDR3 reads CASSQPFSGANVLTF. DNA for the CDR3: TGCGCCAGCAGCCAGCCGTTCTCTGGGGCCAACGTCCTGACTTTC.

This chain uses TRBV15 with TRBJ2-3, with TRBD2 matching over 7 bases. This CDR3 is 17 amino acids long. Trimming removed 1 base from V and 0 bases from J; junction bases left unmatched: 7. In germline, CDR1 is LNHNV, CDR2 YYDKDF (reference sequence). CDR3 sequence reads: CATSRGGLTPSTDTQYF. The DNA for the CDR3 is TGTGCCACCAGCAGAGGGGGACTAACGCCGAGCACAGATACGCAGTATTTT.

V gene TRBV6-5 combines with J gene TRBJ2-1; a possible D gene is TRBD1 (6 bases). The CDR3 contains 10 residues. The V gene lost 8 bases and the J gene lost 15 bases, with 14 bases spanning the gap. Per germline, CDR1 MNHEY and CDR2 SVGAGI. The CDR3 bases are TGTGCCAGCTTCAACAGGGTTCTGTTCTTC. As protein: CASFNRVLFF.

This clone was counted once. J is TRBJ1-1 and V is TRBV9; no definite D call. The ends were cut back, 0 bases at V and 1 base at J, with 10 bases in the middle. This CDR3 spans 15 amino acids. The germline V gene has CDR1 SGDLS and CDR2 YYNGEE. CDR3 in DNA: TGTGCCAGCAGCGTAGCGTCCGGATGGAACACTGAAGCTTTCTTT. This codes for CASSVASGWNTEAFF. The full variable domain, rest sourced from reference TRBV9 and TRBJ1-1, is DSGVTQTPKHLITATGQRVTLRCSPRSGDLSVYWYQQSLDQGLQFLIQYYNGEERAKGNILERFSAQQFPDLHSELNLSSLELGDSALYFCASSVASGWNTEAFFGQGTRLTVV.

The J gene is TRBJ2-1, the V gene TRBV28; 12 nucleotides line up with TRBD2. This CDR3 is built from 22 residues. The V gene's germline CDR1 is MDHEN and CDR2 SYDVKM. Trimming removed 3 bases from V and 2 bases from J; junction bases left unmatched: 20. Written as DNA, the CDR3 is TGTGCCAGCAGTTTCGAACGAGGCGGACTAGCGGGACTTTCTCTCGCCTACAATGAGCAGTTCTTC. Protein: CASSFERGGLAGLSLAYNEQFF.

Here the CDR3 DNA reads TGTGCCAGCAGCTTAGGCGGCGGGGGATCAGATACGCAGTATTTT. Protein product: CASSLGGGGSDTQYF. The chain links TRBV7-7 to TRBJ2-3, with 7 nucleotides matching TRBD2. The V gene end was trimmed by 1 base and the J gene end by 4 bases; junction bases not matched to a gene: 5. Per the germline V gene, CDR1 is SSHAT and CDR2 is FNYEAQ (reference sequence). The CDR3 runs to 15 residues.

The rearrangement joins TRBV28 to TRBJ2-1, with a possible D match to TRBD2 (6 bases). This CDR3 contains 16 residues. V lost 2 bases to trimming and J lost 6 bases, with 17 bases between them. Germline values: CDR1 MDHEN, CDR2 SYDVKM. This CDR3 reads CASSLGRLASLNEQFF. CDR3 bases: TGTGCCAGCAGTTTAGGTAGGCTAGCGTCCCTCAATGAGCAGTTCTTC.

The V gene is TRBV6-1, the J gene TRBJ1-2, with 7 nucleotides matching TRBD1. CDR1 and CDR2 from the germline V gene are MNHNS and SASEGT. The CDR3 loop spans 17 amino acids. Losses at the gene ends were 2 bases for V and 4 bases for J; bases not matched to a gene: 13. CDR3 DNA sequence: TGTGCCAGCAGTGAAACCTTGATTCCTTCAGGGGGCTATGGCTACACCTTC. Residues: CASSETLIPSGGYGYTF.

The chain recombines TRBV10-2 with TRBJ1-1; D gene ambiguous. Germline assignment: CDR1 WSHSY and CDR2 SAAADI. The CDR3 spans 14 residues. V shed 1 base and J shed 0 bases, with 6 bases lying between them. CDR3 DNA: TGCGCCAGCAGTGAGTACAGCATGAACACTGAAGCTTTCTTT. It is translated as CASSEYSMNTEAFF.

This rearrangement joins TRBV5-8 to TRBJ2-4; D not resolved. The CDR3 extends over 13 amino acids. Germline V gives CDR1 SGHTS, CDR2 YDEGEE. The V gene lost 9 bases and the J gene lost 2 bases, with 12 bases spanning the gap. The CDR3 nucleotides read TGTGCCACCACAGATGGGTCCAAAAACATTCAGTACTTC. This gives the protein CATTDGSKNIQYF.

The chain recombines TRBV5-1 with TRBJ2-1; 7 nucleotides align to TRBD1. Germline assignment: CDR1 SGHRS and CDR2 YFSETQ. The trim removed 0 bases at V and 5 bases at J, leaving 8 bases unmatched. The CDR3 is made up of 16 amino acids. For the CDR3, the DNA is TGCGCCAGCAGCTTGGAAACCGGGACAGCCAACAATGAGCAGTTCTTC. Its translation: CASSLETGTANNEQFF.

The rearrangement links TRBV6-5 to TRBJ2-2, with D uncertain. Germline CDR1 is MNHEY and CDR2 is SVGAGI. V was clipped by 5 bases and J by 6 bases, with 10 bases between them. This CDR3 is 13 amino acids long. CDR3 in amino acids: CASSNPQSGELFF. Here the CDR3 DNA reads TGTGCCAGCAGTAACCCTCAATCCGGGGAGCTGTTTTTT.

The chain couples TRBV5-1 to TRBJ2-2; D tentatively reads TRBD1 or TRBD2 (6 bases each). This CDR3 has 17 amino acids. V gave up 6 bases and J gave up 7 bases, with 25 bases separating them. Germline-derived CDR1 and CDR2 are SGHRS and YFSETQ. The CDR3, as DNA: TGCGCCAGCATCGCCACGAGGGGGGACTCCAATGGCGGGGAGCTGTTTTTT. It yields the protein CASIATRGDSNGGELFF.

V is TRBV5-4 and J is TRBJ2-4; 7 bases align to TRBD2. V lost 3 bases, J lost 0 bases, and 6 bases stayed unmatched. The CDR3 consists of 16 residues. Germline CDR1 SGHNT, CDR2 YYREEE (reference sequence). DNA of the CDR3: TGTGCCAGCAGCTCCTATAGCGGGCTAGCCAAAAACATTCAGTACTTC. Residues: CASSSYSGLAKNIQYF.

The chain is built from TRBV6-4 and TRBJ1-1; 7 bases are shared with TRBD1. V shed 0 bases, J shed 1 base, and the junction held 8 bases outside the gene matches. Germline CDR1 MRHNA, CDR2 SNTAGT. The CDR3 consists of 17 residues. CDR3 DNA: TGTGCCAGCAGTGACTCACCTTTCGGACAGGAGAACACTGAAGCTTTCTTT. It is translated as CASSDSPFGQENTEAFF.

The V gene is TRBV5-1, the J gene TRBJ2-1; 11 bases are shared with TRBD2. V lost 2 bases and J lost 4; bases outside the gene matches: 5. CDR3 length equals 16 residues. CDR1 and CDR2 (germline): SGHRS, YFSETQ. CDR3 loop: CASSLSGLAEYNEQFF. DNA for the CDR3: TGCGCCAGCAGCTTATCGGGACTAGCGGAGTACAATGAGCAGTTCTTC.

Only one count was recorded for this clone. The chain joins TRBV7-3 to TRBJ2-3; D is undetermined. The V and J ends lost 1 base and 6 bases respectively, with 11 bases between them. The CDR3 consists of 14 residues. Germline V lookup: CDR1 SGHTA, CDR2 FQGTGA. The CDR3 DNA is TGTGCCAGCAGCTTAATGGGGAAGGCCGATACGCAGTATTTT. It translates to CASSLMGKADTQYF.

The CDR3 nucleotides are TGTGCCAGCAGCCCCGGACAGAGCTACGGGGAGCTGTTTTTT. It is translated as CASSPGQSYGELFF. The V gene is TRBV5-6, the J gene TRBJ2-2, with D perhaps TRBD1 (6 bases). The V gene's germline CDR1 is SGHDT and CDR2 YYEEEE. V dropped 4 bases and J dropped 7 bases, with 14 bases sitting between them. This CDR3 has 14 amino acids.

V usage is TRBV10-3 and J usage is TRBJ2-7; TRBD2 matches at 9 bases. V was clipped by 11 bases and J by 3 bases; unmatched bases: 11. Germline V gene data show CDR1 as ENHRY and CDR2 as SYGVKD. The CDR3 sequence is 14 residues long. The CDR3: CAAPGTSKDYEQYF. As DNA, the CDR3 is TGTGCCGCCCCGGGGACTAGCAAAGACTACGAGCAGTACTTC.

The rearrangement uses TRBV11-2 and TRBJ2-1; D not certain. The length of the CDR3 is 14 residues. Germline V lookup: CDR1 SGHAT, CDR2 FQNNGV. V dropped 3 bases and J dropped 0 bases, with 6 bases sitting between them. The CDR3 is CASSFSSSYNEQFF. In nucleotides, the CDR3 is TGTGCCAGCAGCTTCTCGAGCTCCTACAATGAGCAGTTCTTC.

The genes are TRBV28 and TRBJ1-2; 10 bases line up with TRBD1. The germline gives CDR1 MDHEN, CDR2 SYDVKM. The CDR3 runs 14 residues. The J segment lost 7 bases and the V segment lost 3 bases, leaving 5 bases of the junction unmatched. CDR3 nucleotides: TGTGCCAGCAGTTTCACTGGGACAGGGGTTGGCTACACCTTC. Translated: CASSFTGTGVGYTF.

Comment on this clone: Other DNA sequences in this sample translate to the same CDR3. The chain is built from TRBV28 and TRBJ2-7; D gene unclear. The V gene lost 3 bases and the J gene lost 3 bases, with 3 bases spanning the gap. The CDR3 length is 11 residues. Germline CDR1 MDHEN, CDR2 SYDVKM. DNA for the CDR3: TGTGCCAGCAGTTTCAACTACGAGCAGTACTTC. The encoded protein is CASSFNYEQYF. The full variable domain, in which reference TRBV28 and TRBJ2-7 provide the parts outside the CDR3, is DVKVTQSSRYLVKRTGEKVFLECVQDMDHENMFWYRQDPGLGLRLIYFSYDVKMKEKGDIPEGYSVSREKKERFSLILESASTNQTSMYLCASSFNYEQYFGPGTRLTVT.

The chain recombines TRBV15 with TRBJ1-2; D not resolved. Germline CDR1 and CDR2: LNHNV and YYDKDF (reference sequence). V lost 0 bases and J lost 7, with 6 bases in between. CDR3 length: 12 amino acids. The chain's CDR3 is CATSRDYGGYTF. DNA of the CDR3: TGTGCCACCAGCAGAGACTACGGTGGCTACACCTTC.